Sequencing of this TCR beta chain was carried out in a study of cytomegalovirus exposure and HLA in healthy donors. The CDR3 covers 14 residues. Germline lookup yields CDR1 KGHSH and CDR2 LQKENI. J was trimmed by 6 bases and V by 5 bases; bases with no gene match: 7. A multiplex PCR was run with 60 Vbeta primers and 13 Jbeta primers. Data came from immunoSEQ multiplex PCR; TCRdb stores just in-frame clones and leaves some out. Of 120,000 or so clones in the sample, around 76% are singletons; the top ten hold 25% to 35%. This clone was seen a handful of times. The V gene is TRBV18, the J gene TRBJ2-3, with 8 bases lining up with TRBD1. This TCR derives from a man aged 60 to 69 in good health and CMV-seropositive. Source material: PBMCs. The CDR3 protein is CASSAGTGGDTQYF. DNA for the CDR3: TGTGCCAGCTCAGCCGGGACAGGTGGGGATACGCAGTATTTT.